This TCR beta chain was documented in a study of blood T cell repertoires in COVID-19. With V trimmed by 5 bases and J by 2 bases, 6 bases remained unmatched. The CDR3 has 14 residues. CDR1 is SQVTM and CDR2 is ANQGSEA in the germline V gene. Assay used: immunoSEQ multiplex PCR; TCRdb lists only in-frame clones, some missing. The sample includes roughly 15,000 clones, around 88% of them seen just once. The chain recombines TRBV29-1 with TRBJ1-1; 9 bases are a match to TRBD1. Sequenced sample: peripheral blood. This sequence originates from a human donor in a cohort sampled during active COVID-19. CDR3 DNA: TGCAGCGTTCGGACAGGGGCGGGAAACACTGAAGCTTTCTTT. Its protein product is CSVRTGAGNTEAFF.